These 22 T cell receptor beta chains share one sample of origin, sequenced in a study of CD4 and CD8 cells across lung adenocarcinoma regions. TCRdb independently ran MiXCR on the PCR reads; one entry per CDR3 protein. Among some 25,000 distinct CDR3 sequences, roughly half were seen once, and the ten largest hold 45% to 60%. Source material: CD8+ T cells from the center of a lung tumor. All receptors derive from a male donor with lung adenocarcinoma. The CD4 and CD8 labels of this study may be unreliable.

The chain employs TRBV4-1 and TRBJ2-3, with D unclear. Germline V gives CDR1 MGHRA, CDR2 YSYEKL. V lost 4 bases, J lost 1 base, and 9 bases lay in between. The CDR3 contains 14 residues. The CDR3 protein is CASSPPSGTDTQYF. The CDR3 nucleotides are TGCGCCAGCAGCCCCCCTAGTGGCACAGATACGCAGTATTTT.

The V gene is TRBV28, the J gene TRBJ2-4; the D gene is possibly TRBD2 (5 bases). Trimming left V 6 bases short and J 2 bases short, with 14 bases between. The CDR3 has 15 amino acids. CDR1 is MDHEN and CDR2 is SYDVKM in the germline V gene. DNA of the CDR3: TGTGCCAGCAGCACTTGGGCCGGGACCAAAAACATTCAGTACTTC. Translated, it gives CASSTWAGTKNIQYF.

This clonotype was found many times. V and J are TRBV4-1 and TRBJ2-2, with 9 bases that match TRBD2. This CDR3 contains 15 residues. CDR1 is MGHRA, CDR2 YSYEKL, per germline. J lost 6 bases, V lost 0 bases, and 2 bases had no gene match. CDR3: CASSQDAGGAGELFF. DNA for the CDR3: TGCGCCAGCAGCCAAGACGCGGGAGGGGCCGGGGAGCTGTTTTTT.

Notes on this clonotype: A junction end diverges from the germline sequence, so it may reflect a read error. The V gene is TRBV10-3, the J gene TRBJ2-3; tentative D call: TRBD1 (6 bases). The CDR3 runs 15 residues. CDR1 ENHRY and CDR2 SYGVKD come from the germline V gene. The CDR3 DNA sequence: TGTGCCATGAGCGGACAGCCTGATAGCACCGATACGCTGTATTTT. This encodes CAMSGQPDSTDTLYF.

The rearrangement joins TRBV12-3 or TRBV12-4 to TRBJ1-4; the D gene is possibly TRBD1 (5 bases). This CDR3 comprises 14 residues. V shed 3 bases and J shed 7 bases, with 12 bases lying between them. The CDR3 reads CASSFQAGGEKLFF. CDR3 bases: TGTGCCAGCAGTTTTCAGGCTGGGGGTGAAAAACTGTTTTTT.

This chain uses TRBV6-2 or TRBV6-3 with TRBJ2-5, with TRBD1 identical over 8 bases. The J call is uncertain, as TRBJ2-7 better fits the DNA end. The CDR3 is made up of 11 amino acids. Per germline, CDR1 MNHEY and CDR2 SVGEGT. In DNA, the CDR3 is TGTGCCATCGGACAGGGATACGAGCAGTACTTC. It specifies CAIGQGYEQYF.

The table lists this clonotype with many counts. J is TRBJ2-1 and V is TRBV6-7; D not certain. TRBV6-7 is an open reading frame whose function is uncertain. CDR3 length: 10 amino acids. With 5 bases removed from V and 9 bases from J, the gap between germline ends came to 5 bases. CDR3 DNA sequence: TGTGCCAGCAGTATACGTGAGCAGTTCTTC. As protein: CASSIREQFF.

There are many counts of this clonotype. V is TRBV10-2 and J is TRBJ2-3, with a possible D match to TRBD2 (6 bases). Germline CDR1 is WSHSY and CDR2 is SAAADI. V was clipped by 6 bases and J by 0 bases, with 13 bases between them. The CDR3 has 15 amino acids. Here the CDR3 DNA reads TGCGCCAGCAGACTTAGCGGAGGAAGCACAGATACGCAGTATTTT. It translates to CASRLSGGSTDTQYF.

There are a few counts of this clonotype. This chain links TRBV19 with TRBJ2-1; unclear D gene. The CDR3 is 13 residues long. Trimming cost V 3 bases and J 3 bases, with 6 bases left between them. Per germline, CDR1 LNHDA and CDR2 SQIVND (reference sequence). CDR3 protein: CASSINNYNEQFF. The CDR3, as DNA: TGTGCCAGTAGTATCAACAACTACAATGAGCAGTTCTTC.

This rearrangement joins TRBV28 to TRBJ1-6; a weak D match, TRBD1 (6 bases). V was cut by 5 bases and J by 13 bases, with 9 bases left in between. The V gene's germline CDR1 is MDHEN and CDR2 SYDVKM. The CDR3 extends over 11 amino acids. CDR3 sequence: CASSTTGPLHF. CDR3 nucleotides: TGTGCCAGCAGTACGACAGGCCCCCTCCACTTT.

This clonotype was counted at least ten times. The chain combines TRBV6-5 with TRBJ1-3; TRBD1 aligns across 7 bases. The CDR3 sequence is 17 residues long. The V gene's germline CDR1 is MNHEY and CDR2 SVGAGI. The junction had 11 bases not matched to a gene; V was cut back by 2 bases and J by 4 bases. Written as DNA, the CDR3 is TGTGCCAGCAGTTACGCAATTACAGGGGACGCCGGAAACACCATATATTTT. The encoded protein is CASSYAITGDAGNTIYF.

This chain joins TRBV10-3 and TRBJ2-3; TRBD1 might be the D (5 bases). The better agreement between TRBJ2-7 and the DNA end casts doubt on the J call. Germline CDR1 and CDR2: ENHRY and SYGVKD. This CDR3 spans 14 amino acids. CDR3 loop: CGVSGLSPTNMQYF. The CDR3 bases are TGTGGCGTCTCAGGGCTGTCACCCACAAACATGCAGTACTTC.

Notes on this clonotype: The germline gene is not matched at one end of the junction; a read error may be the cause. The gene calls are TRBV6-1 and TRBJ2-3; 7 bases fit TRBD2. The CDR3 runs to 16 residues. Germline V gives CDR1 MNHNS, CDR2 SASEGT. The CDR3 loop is CASREAGTWAKDTQYF. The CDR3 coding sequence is TGTGCCAGCCGTGAAGCGGGGACGTGGGCCAAGGATACGCAGTATTTC.

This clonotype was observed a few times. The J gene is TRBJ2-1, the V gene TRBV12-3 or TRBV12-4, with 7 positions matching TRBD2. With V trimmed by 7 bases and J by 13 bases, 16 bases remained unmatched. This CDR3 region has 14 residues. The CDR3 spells CASKGLGGMVTQFF. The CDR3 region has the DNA TGTGCCAGCAAGGGGTTGGGGGGGATGGTGACCCAGTTCTTC.

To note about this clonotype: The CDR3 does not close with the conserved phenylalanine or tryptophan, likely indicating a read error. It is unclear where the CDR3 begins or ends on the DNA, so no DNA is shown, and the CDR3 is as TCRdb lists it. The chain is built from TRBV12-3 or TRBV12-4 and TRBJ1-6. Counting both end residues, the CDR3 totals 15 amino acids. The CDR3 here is CASSLLAGGPGEQYL.

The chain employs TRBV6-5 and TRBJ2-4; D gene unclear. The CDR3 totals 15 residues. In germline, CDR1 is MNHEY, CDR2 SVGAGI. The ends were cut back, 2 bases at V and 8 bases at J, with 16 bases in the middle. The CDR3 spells CASSYPNQAAYIQYF. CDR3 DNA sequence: TGTGCCAGCAGTTACCCCAACCAGGCCGCGTACATTCAGTACTTC.

The CDR3 DNA reads as TGTGCCTCCCGAGTTGGGGCCTCCTACGAGCAGTACTTC. It yields the protein CASRVGASYEQYF. This sequence joins TRBV10-3 and TRBJ2-4, with a possible D match to TRBD1 (5 bases). The J call may be faulty, since TRBJ2-7 better matches the DNA end. This CDR3 is built from 13 residues. The germline V gene has CDR1 ENHRY and CDR2 SYGVKD.

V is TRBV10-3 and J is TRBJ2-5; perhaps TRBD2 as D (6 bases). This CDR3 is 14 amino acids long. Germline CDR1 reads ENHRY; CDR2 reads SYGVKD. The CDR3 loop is CAGSGQPGPETQYF. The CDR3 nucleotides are TGTGCGGGGAGCGGGCAGCCTGGCCCAGAGACCCAGTACTTC.

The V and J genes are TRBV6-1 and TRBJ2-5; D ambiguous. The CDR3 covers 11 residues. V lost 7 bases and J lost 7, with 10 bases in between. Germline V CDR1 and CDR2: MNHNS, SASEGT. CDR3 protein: CASNSPGTQYF. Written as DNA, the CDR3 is TGTGCCAGCAACAGTCCGGGGACCCAGTACTTC.

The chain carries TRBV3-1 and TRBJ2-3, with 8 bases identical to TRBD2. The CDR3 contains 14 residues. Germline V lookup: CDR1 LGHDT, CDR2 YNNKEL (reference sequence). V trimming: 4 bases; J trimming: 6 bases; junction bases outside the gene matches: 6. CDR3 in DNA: TGTGCCAGCAGCCCCGGGACTAGGGGGGATACGCAGTATTTT. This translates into CASSPGTRGDTQYF.

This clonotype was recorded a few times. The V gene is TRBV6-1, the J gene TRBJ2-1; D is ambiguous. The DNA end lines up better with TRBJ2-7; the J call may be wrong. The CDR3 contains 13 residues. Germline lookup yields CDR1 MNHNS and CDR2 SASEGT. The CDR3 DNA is TGTGCCAGCAGTGTGGGCACAAACTACGAGCAGTACTTC. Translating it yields CASSVGTNYEQYF.

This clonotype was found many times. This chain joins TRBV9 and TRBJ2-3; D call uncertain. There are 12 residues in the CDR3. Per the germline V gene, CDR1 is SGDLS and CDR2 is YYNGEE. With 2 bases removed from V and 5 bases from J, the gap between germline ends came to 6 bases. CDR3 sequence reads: CASSVGIDTQYF. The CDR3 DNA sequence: TGTGCCAGCAGCGTGGGTATAGATACGCAGTATTTT. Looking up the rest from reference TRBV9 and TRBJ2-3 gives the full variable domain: DSGVTQTPKHLITATGQRVTLRCSPRSGDLSVYWYQQSLDQGLQFLIQYYNGEERAKGNILERFSAQQFPDLHSELNLSSLELGDSALYFCASSVGIDTQYFGPGTRLTVL.